This T cell receptor (beta chain) was captured in a study of Tregs in tolerant kidney transplant recipients. Using immunoSEQ multiplex PCR, the repertoire was profiled, and TCRdb retains in-frame clones only, with some absent. This sample has about 81,000 clones, with 91% found just once. Findings of the study overall: Nucleotide sequences could not be compared across some patients' samples due to primer changes.

Recipients received nonmyeloablative bone marrow transplants from related graft donors, with transient mixed chimerism. Unstimulated Tregs (CD4+CD25+CD127-) and CD4+CD25- non-Tregs were sorted from PBMCs. A note on this clone: Antigen specificity is unknown.

The source was CD4+ T cells from blood (PBMCs), collected 24 months after the transplant. The sequence was obtained from a human patient who received a combined kidney and bone marrow transplant. Some of these T cells may belong to the graft donor.

The CDR3 here is CASSCRVQEPQHF. CDR3 sequence (DNA): TGCGCCAGCAGCTGTAGGGTACAGGAGCCCCAGCATTTT. V is TRBV5-1 and J is TRBJ1-5; D may be TRBD1 (5 bases). V lost 3 bases and J 8 bases, leaving 12 bases between the germline ends. The CDR3 extends over 13 amino acids. The V gene's germline CDR1 is SGHRS and CDR2 YFSETQ. The entire variable domain, with the rest obtained from reference TRBV5-1 and TRBJ1-5, is as follows: KAGVTQTPRYLIKTRGQQVTLSCSPISGHRSVSWYQQTPGQGLQFLFEYFSETQRNKGNFPGRFSGRQFSNSRSEMNVSTLELGDSALYLCASSCRVQEPQHFGDGTRLSIL.